This T cell receptor beta chain was observed in a study of blood T cell repertoires in COVID-19. Study-wide context: Italy, Spain and the United States were the sources of the convalescent and acute COVID-19 samples. Sample material is recorded as cDNA or gDNA derived from T cells, B-cell-depleted T cells, or PBMCs.

Trimming cost V 5 bases and J 1 base, with 3 bases left between them. CDR3 length equals 12 residues. Germline assignment: CDR1 MNHEY and CDR2 SVGAGI. Original methodology: Quantification of nucleated cells was approximated via reference gene primer amplification. Produced via immunoSEQ multiplex PCR; TCRdb's table is partial and in-frame only. V, J and clone size reflect that table, while D and trimming were determined from the DNA. Among under 150,000 clones listed, over 80% were seen once. The chain carries TRBV6-5 and TRBJ1-3; D is unclear. What was sequenced was peripheral blood. This clonotype was sampled from a man between 50 and 59 years old with active COVID-19. The CDR3 spells CASSTSGNTIYF. For the CDR3, the DNA is TGTGCCAGCAGTACTTCTGGAAACACCATATATTTT.